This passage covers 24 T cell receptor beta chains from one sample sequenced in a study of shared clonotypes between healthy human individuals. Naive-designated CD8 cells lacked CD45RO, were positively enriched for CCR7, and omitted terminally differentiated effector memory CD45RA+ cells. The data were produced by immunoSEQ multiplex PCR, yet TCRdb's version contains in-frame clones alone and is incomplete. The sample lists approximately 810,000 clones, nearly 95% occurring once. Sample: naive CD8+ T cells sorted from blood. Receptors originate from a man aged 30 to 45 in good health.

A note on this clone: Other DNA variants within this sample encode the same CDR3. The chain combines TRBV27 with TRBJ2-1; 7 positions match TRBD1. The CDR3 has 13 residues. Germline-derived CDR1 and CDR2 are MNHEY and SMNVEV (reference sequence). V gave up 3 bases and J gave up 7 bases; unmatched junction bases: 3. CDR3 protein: CASSLFRGNEQFF. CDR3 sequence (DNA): TGTGCCAGCAGTTTGTTCAGGGGGAATGAGCAGTTCTTC.

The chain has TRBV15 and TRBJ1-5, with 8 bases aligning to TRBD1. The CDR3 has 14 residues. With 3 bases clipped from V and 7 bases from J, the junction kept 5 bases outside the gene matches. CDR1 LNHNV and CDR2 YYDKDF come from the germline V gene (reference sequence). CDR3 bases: TGTGCCACCAGCAGGGACAGGGCCCCCCAGCCCCAGCATTTT. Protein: CATSRDRAPQPQHF.

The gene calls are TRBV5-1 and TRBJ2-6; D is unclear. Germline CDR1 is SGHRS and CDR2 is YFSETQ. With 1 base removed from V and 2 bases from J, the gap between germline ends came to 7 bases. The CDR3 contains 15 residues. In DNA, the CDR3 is TGCGCCAGCAGCTTGCCCGAGACTGGGGCCAACGTCCTGACTTTC. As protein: CASSLPETGANVLTF. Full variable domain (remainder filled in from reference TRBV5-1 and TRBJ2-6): KAGVTQTPRYLIKTRGQQVTLSCSPISGHRSVSWYQQTPGQGLQFLFEYFSETQRNKGNFPGRFSGRQFSNSRSEMNVSTLELGDSALYLCASSLPETGANVLTFGAGSRLTVL.

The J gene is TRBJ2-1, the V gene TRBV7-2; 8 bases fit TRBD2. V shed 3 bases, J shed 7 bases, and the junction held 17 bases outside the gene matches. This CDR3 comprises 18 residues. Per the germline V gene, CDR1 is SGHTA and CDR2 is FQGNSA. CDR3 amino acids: CASSFPGTRTPLGNEQFF. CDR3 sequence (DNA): TGTGCCAGCAGCTTCCCCGGGACTAGGACTCCATTGGGGAATGAGCAGTTCTTC.

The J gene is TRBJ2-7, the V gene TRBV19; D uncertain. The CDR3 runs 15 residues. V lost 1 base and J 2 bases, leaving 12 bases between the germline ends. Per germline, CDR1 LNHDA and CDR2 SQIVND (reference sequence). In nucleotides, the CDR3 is TGTGCCAGTAGTATAGGGGCGGCTCAGACCTACGAGCAGTACTTC. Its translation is CASSIGAAQTYEQYF.

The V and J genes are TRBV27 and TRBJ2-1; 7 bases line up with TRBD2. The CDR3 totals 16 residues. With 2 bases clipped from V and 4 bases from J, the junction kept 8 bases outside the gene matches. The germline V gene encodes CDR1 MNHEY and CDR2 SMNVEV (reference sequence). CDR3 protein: CASSLNLAEVYNEQFF. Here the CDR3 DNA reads TGTGCCAGCAGTTTAAATCTAGCGGAGGTTTACAATGAGCAGTTCTTC.

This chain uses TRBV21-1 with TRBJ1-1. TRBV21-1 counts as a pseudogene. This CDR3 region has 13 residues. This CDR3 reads CAISRGDVTEAFF. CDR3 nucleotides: TGTGCCATCTCTCGGGGGGATGTCACTGAAGCTTTCTTT.

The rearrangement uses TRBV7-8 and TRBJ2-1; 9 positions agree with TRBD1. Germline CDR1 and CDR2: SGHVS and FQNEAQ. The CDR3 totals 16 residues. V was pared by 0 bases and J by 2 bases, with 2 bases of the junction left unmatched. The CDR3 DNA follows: TGTGCCAGCAGCTTAGCCCGGACAGGGGCCTACAATGAGCAGTTCTTC. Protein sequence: CASSLARTGAYNEQFF.

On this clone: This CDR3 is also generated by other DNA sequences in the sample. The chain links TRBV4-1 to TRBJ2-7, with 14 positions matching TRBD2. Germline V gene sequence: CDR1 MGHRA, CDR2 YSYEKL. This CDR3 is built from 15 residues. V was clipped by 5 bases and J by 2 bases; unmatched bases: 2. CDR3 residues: CASSTGLAGAYEQYF. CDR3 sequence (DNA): TGCGCCAGCAGCACGGGACTAGCGGGAGCCTACGAGCAGTACTTC.

The CDR3 reads CASSVGLAGPVYNEQFF. The CDR3 DNA is TGTGCCAGCAGCGTGGGGCTAGCGGGACCGGTGTACAATGAGCAGTTCTTC. The chain links TRBV9 to TRBJ2-1; 9 bases line up with TRBD2. CDR3 size: 17 residues. V dropped 2 bases and J dropped 4; count of bases not matched to a gene: 10. CDR1 and CDR2 (germline): SGDLS, YYNGEE.

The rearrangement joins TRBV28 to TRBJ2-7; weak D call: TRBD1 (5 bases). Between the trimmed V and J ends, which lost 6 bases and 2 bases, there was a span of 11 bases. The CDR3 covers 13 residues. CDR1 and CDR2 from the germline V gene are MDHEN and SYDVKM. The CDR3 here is CASRITGAYEQYF. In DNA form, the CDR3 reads TGTGCCAGCAGAATTACAGGAGCCTACGAGCAGTACTTC.

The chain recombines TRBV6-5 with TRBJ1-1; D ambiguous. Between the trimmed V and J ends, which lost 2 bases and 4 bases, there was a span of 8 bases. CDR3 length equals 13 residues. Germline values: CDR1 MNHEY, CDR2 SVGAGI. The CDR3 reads CASSYPGGTEAFF. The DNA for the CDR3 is TGTGCCAGCAGTTACCCGGGTGGCACTGAAGCTTTCTTT.

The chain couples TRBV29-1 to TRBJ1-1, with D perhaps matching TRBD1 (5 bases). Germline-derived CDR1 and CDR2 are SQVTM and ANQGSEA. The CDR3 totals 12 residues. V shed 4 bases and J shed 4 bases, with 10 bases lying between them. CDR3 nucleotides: TGCAGCGTTGCAGGGCAGGCCACTGAAGCTTTCTTT. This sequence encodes CSVAGQATEAFF.

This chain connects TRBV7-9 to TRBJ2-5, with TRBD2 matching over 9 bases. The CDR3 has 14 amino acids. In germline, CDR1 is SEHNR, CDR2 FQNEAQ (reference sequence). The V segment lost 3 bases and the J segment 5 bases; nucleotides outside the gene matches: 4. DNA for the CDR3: TGTGCCAGCAGCTTCGACACTAGCGGGGAGACCCAGTACTTC. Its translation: CASSFDTSGETQYF.

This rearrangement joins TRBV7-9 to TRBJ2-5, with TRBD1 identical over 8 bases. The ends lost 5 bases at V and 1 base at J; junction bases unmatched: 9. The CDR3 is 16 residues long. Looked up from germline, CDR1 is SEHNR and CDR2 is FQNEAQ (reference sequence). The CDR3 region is CASSASPGGGQETQYF. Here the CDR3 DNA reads TGTGCCAGCAGCGCCTCCCCAGGGGGCGGCCAAGAGACCCAGTACTTC.

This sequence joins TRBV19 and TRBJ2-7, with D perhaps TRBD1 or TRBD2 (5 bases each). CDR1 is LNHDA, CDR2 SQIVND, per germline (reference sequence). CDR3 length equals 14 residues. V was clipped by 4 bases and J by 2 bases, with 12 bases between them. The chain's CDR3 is CASSTSGTTYEQYF. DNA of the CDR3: TGTGCCAGTAGTACCAGTGGGACGACCTACGAGCAGTACTTC.

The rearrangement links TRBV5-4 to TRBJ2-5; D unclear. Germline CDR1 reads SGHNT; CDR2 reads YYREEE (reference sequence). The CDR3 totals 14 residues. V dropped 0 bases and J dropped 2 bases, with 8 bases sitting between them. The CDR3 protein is CASSLVGKQETQYF. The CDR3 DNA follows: TGTGCCAGCAGCTTGGTTGGCAAGCAAGAGACCCAGTACTTC.

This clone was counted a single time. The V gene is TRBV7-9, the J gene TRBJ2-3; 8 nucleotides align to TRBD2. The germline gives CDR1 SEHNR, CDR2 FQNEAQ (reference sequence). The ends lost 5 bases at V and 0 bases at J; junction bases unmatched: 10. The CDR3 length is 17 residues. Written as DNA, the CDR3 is TGTGCCAGCAGCACGCTACTAGCGGAAACTAGCACAGATACGCAGTATTTT. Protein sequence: CASSTLLAETSTDTQYF. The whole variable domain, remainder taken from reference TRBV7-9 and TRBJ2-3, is DTGVSQNPRHKITKRGQNVTFRCDPISEHNRLYWYRQTLGQGPEFLTYFQNEAQLEKSRLLSDRFSAERPKGSFSTLEIQRTEQGDSAMYLCASSTLLAETSTDTQYFGPGTRLTVL.

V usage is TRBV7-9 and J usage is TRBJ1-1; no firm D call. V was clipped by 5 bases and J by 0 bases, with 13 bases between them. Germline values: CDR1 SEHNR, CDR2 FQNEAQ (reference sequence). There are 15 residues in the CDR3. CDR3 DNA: TGTGCCAGCAGCCCCCGCGGGTCGGTGAACACTGAAGCTTTCTTT. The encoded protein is CASSPRGSVNTEAFF.

The CDR3 is CASSHRGGSYNEQFF. In nucleotides, the CDR3 is TGTGCCAGCAGCCACAGGGGAGGCTCCTACAATGAGCAGTTCTTC. The rearrangement links TRBV5-4 to TRBJ2-1; possible D gene TRBD1, 7 bases. Trimming took off 4 bases at V and 0 bases at J, with 11 bases between the two ends. The CDR3 is 15 amino acids. Germline V lookup: CDR1 SGHNT, CDR2 YYREEE (reference sequence).

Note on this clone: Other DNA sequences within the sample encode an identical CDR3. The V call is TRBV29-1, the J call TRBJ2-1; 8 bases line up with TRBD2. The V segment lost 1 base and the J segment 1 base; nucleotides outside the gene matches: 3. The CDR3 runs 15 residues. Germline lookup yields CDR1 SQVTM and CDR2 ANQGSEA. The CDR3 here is CSVEGLAGSYNEQFF. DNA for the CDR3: TGCAGCGTTGAAGGTCTAGCGGGTTCCTACAATGAGCAGTTCTTC.

The CDR3 DNA follows: TGCAGTGCGGAGGGGGATACGCAGTATTTT. Its translation: CSAEGDTQYF. This chain uses TRBV20-1 with TRBJ2-3; a possible D gene is TRBD2 (6 bases). There are 10 residues in the CDR3. V dropped 6 bases and J dropped 6 bases, with 7 bases sitting between them. The germline gives CDR1 DFQATT, CDR2 SNEGSKA (reference sequence).

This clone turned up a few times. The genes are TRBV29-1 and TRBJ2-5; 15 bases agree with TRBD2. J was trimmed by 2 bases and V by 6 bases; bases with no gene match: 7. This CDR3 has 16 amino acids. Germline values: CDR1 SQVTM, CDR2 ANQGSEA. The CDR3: CSVAGLAGGIQETQYF. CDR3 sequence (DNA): TGCAGCGTCGCAGGACTAGCGGGAGGGATACAAGAGACCCAGTACTTC.

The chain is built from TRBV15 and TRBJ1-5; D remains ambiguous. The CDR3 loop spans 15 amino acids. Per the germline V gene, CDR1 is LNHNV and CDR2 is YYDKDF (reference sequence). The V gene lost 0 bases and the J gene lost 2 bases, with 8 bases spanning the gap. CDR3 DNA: TGTGCCACCAGCAGAGACAGAGCCCGCAATCAGCCCCAGCATTTT. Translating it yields CATSRDRARNQPQHF.